This T cell receptor beta chain was obtained from a study of patients and donors after allogeneic stem cell transplantation. A single record per CDR3 protein comes from TCRdb applying MiXCR to the RT-PCR reads. The sample includes hundreds of thousands of distinct CDR3 sequences, 16% of them seen just once. The TCR originated in a human donor who was either an allogeneic HSCT recipient or a stem cell or donor lymphocyte infusion donor (not recorded which). It is not recorded whose cells these are; they may come from a transplant donor. What was sequenced was blood, either unsorted or a sorted T cell fraction (not recorded which).

This CDR3 reads CSATNSGAQETQYF. CDR3 DNA: TGCAGTGCTACCAATAGTGGGGCACAAGAGACCCAGTACTTC. J is TRBJ2-5 and V is TRBV20-1, with a weak D call TRBD1 (5 bases). Looked up from germline, CDR1 is DFQATT and CDR2 is SNEGSKA (reference sequence). V lost 4 bases and J lost 2, with 14 bases in between. The CDR3 runs to 14 residues.